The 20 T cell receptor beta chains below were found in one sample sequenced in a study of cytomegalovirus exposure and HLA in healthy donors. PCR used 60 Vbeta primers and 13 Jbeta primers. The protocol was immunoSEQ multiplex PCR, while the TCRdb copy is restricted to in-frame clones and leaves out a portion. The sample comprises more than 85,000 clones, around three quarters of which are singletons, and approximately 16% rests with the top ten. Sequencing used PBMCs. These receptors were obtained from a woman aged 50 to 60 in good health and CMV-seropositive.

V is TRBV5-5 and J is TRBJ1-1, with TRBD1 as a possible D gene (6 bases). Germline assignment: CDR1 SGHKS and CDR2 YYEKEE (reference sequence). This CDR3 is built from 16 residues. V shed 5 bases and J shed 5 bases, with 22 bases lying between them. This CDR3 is CASSSYPLQGITEAFF. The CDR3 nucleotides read TGTGCCAGCAGTTCTTACCCTTTACAGGGCATTACTGAAGCTTTCTTT.

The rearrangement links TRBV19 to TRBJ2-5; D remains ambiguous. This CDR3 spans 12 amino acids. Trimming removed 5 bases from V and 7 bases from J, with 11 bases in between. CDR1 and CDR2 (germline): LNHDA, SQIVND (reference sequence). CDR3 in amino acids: CASSPQRGTQYF. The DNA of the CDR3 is TGTGCCAGTAGTCCCCAAAGAGGGACCCAGTACTTC.

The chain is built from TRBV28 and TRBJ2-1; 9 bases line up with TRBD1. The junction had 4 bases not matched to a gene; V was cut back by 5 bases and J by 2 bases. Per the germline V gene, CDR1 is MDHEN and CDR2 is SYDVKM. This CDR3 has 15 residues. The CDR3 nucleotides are TGTGCCAGCAGTATAAGGACAGGGGCCTACAATGAGCAGTTCTTC. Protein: CASSIRTGAYNEQFF.

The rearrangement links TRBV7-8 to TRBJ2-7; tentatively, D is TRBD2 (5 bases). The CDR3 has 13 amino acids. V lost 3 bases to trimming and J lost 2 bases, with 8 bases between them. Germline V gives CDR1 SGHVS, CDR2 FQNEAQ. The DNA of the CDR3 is TGTGCCAGCAGCTTGAGGGCTGCCTACGAGCAGTACTTC. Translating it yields CASSLRAAYEQYF. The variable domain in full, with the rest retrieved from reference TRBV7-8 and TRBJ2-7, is GAGVSQSPRYKVAKRGQDVALRCDPISGHVSLFWYQQALGQGPEFLTYFQNEAQLDKSGLPSDRFFAERPEGSVSTLKIQRTQQEDSAVYLCASSLRAAYEQYFGPGTRLTVT.

In DNA, the CDR3 is TGCGCCAGCAGCTTGGCCGGGGAAGGGGCCAAAAACATTCAGTACTTC. It yields the protein CASSLAGEGAKNIQYF. The chain couples TRBV5-1 to TRBJ2-4; D may be TRBD2 (5 bases). Germline lookup yields CDR1 SGHRS and CDR2 YFSETQ. V was clipped by 0 bases and J by 1 base, with 11 bases between them. The CDR3 covers 16 residues.

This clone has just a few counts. DNA of the CDR3: TGTGCCAGCAGGCGGGACGGAGGAGCTAACTATGGCTACACCTTC. Protein: CASRRDGGANYGYTF. The chain combines TRBV7-9 with TRBJ1-2; D may be TRBD1 (5 bases). Per the germline V gene, CDR1 is SEHNR and CDR2 is FQNEAQ (reference sequence). The CDR3 totals 15 residues. Trimming removed 6 bases from V and 0 bases from J, with 14 bases in between.

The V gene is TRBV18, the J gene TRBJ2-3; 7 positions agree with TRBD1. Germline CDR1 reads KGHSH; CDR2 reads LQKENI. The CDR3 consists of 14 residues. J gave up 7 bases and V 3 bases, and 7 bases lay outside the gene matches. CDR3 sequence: CASSPGTDRNTQYF. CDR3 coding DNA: TGTGCCAGCTCACCCGGGACAGACAGAAATACGCAGTATTTT.

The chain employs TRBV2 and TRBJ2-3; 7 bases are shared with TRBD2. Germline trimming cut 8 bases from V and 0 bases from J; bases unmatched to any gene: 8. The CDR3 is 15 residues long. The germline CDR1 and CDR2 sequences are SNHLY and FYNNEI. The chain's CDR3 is CASGGENTSTDTQYF. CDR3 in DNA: TGTGCCAGCGGGGGGGAGAATACTAGCACAGATACGCAGTATTTT.

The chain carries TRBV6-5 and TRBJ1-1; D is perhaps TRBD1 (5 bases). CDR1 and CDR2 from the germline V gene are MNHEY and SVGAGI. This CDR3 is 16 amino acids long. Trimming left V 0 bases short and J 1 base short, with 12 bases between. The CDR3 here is CASSYSWTRRNTEAFF. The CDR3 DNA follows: TGTGCCAGCAGTTACTCGTGGACACGACGGAACACTGAAGCTTTCTTT.

The CDR3 DNA reads as TGTGCCAGCAGTTTATGGGGGACTAGCGGGAGGGGGACAGATACGCAGTATTTT. It translates to CASSLWGTSGRGTDTQYF. This rearrangement joins TRBV27 to TRBJ2-3; TRBD2 matches 16 bases. With 1 base clipped from V and 3 bases from J, the junction kept 4 bases outside the gene matches. The germline CDR1 and CDR2 sequences are MNHEY and SMNVEV (reference sequence). The CDR3 is made up of 18 amino acids.

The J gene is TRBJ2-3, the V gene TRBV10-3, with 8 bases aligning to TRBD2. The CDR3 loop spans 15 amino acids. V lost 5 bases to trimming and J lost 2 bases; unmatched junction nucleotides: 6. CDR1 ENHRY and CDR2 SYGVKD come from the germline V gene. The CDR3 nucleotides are TGTGCCATCAGTTTCCAAGCGGGGGCCACAGATACGCAGTATTTT. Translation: CAISFQAGATDTQYF.

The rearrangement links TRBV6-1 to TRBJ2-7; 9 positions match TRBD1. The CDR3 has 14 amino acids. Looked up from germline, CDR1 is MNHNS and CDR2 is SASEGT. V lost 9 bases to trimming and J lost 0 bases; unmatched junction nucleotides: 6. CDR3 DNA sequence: TGTGCCAGTTTTACAGGGGGCTACTCCTACGAGCAGTACTTC. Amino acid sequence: CASFTGGYSYEQYF.

The CDR3 nucleotides are TGTGCCAGCAGCAACGGGGGTGCGGAGACCCAGTACTTC. This codes for CASSNGGAETQYF. This chain joins TRBV11-2 and TRBJ2-5, with D possibly matching TRBD2 (6 bases). The germline gives CDR1 SGHAT, CDR2 FQNNGV. The germline V and J ends were trimmed by 5 bases and 5 bases, with 12 bases remaining between them. The CDR3 has 13 amino acids.

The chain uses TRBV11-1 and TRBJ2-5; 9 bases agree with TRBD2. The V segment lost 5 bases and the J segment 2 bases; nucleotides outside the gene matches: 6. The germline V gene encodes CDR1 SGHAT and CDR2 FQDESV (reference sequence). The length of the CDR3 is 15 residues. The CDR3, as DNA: TGTGCCAGCAGCCCTGGGACTAGCCAGCAAGAGACCCAGTACTTC. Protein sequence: CASSPGTSQQETQYF.

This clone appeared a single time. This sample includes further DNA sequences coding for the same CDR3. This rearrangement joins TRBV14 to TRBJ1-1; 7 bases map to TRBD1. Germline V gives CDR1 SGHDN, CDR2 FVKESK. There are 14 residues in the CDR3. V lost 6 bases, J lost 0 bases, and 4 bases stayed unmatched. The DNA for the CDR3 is TGTGCCAGCAGTCGACAGGGACTGAACACTGAAGCTTTCTTT. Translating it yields CASSRQGLNTEAFF.

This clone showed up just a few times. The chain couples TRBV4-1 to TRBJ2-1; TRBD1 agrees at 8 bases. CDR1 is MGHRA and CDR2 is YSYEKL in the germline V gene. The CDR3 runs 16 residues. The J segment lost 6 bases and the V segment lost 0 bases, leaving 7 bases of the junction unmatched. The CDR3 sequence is CASSQDHWTGLNEQFF. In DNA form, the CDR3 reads TGCGCCAGCAGCCAAGATCATTGGACAGGGCTCAATGAGCAGTTCTTC.

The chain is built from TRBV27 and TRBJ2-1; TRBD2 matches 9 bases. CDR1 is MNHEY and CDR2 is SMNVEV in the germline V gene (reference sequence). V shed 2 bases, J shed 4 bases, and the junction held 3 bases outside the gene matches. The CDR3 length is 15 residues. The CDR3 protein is CASSLTAGGYNEQFF. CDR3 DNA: TGTGCCAGCAGTTTAACAGCGGGAGGATACAATGAGCAGTTCTTC.

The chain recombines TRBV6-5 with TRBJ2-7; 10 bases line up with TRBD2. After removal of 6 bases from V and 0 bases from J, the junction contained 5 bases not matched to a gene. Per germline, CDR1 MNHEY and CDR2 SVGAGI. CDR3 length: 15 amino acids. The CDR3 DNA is TGTGCCAGCAGCCGACTAGCGGGTAGCTCCTACGAGCAGTACTTC. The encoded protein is CASSRLAGSSYEQYF.

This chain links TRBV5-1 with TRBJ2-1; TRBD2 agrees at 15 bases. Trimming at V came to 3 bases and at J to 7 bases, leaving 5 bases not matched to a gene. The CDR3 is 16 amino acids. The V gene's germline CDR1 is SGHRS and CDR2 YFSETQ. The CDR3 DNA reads TGCGCCAGCAGCTGGGGGGGACTAGCGGGAGGTAATGAGCAGTTCTTC. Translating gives CASSWGGLAGGNEQFF.

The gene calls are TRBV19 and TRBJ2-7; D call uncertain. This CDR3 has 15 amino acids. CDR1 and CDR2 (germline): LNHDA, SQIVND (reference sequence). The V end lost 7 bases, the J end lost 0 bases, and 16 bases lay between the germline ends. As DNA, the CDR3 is TGTGCCAGTACCCCCAAAGTTGGCAGCTCCTACGAGCAGTACTTC. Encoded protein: CASTPKVGSSYEQYF. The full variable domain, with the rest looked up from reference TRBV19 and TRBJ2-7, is DGGITQSPKYLFRKEGQNVTLSCEQNLNHDAMYWYRQDPGQGLRLIYYSQIVNDFQKGDIAEGYSVSREKKESFPLTVTSAQKNPTAFYLCASTPKVGSSYEQYFGPGTRLTVT.